The source of this TCR beta chain is a study of T cells in Graves' hyperthyroidism and ophthalmopathy (dated by TCRdb to between 2017 and 2020). A note on the overall study: A discovery cohort of roughly 100 patients, roughly 43 with Graves' ophthalmopathy and 55 to 65 with stable Graves' hyperthyroidism, was used to find distinguishing TCR V-J signatures. Once sampling was done, hyperthyroidism patients were given methimazole at a starting dose of 30 mg daily, whereas ophthalmopathy patients were given high-dose intravenous methylprednisolone. Prospective prediction of ophthalmopathy was tested in an independent validation cohort consisting of some 18 hyperthyroidism patients and more than 15 patients who later progressed to ophthalmopathy. The paper describes TCR Vbeta CDR3 sequencing of 135 peripheral blood samples, made up of 43 ophthalmopathy patients, approximately 76 hyperthyroidism patients and approximately 17 progressor patients. In several Graves' hyperthyroidism patients, the study also compared T-cell repertoires from thyroid tissue with T-cell repertoires from blood. The 90 to 100 discovery patients were randomly divided into training and test sets at a 7:3 ratio.

Graves' hyperthyroidism was defined as stable when no progression to ophthalmopathy occurred over 18 months of follow-up. Hyperthyroidism patients were newly diagnosed, had a disease duration of under 2 months, and were aged 18 to 65 years. Patients with uncontrolled infections, other autoimmune diseases, pregnancy or lactation were excluded. Diagnoses were based on clinical symptoms, serum thyroxine and TRAb, thyroid ultrasound and orbital computed tomography. Total RNA was extracted with Trizol reagent, and quality was checked on an Agilent 2100 Bioanalyzer. Ten or more counts support this clonotype. What antigen it recognizes has not been identified. Base-call qualities are not available, and no considerably larger clone is one nucleotide away. Amplification of TCR beta CDR3 regions was carried out from RNA transcripts. For the first round of RT-PCR on the TCR CDR3, the HTBI primer set was used together with the Qiagen OneStep RT-PCR kit. Libraries were constructed in a second round of multiplex PCR, after which size selection and purification were carried out. Sequencing of the libraries was done on an Illumina HiSeq2000 using paired-end 100 bp reads. In the paper's pipeline: SOAPnuke was used to process the raw data, throwing out any read that contained adapters or uncalled bases, had a mean Phred below 15, or lacked an exact constant-primer or identifier match. High-quality paired reads were merged with COPE v1.2.5, and unique nucleotide sequences were defined as clonotypes. MiTCR v1.1 was used to align clonotypes to the IMGT TRBV, TRBD and TRBJ reference segments. Analysis was restricted to V-J combinations with a frequency above 0.0001, which covered roughly 99% of repertoires. The TCS score was defined as F50 (clonal expansion) divided by E x V (chaos), with BLOSUM62-based TCRdist calculated between CDR3 peptides within each V-J. Welch's t-statistics and random forest reduced just over 500 V-J features to roughly 13, which were used in a naive Bayes classifier (R e1071). Thyroid-blood repertoire similarity was quantified with the Morisita-Horn index. The raw public data were reprocessed by TCRdb itself: fastp quality trimming at Q25, MiXCR clonotype calling, in-frame beta chains only. Duplicate CDR3 protein sequences are folded into a single record with the most common DNA and genes. None of the V and J calls come from the authors' own analysis; TCRdb made them. This sample has approximately 95,000 distinct CDR3 sequences in its table, and approximately 40% of those were observed once. Together, the top ten hold roughly 10% of the sample.

Overall study results and their limits: Sample size was not statistically predetermined, and blinding of investigators to group allocation was not performed. In cross-validation, a model built on a 13 V-J signature told ophthalmopathy apart from stable hyperthyroidism with less than 90% sensitivity and roughly 81% specificity, and in testing the same model reached 80%/75%. Most expanded thyroid clonotypes (frequency above 0.001) were also found in blood, which suggests that blood repertoires may mirror thyroid immune responses. In validation, progression to ophthalmopathy was predicted by the model with roughly 69% sensitivity and around 75% specificity, a median of around 5.9 months before onset.

The source material was peripheral blood or thyroid tissue (not recorded which). This TCR derives from a woman in her thirties with Graves' hyperthyroidism.

The sequenced DNA is TGTGCCAGCAGCCGCGGGGACAGCATGAACACTGAAGCTTTCTTT. This yields the protein CASSRGDSMNTEAFF. This chain is built from TRBV13 and TRBJ1-1; TRBD1 aligns with 7 central bases. V ends up 5 bases short and J 0 bases short, with an unmatched junction base count of 6. Looking up the germline V gene (reference sequence) yields CDR1 PRHDT and CDR2 FYEKMQ. Inclusive of the bounding cysteine and phenylalanine, the CDR3 is 15 residues long. Only the CDR3 region is kept as DNA, spanning 45 bases read in frame from base 1.